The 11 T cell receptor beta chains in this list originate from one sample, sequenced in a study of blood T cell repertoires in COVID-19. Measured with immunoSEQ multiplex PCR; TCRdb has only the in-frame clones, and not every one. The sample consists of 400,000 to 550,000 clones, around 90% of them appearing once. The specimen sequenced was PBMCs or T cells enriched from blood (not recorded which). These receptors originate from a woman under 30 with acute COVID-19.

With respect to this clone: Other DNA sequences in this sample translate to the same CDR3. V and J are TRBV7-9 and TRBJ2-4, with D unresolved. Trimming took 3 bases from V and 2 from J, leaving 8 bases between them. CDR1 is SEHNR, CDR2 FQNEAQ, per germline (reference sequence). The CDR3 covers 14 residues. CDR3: CASSLSITKNIQYF. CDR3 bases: TGTGCCAGCAGCTTGAGTATAACCAAAAACATTCAGTACTTC.

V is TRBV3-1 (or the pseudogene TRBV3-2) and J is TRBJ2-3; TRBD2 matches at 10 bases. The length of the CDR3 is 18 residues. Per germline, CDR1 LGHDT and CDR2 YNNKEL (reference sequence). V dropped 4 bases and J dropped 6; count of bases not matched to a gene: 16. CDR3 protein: CASSRCDQREGQADTQYF. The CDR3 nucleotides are TGTGCCAGCAGCCGATGTGACCAGCGGGAGGGCCAGGCGGATACGCAGTATTTT.

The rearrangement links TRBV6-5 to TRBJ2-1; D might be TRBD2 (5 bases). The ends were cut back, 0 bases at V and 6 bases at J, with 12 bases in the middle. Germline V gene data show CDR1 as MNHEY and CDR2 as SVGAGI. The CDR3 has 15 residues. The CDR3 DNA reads TGTGCCAGCAGTTACTCATCGGGAATGGGCAATGAGCAGTTCTTC. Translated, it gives CASSYSSGMGNEQFF.

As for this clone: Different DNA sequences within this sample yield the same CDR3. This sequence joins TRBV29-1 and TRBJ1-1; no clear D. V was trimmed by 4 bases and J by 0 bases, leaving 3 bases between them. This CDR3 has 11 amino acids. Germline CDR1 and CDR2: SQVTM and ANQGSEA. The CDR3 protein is CSVVMNTEAFF. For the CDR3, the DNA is TGCAGCGTTGTTATGAACACTGAAGCTTTCTTT.

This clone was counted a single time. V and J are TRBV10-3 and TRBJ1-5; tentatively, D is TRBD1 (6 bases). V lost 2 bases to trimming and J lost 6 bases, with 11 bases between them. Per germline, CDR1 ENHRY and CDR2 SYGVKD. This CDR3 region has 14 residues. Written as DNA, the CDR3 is TGTGCCATCAGTGAGGACAGGAGGTTTCAGCCCCAGCATTTT. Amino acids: CAISEDRRFQPQHF.

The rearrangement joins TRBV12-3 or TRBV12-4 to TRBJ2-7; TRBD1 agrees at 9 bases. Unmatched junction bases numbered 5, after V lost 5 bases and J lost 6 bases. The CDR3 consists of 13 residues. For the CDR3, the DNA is TGTGCCAGCAGTACGAACAGGGGGCGCGAGCAGTACTTC. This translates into CASSTNRGREQYF.

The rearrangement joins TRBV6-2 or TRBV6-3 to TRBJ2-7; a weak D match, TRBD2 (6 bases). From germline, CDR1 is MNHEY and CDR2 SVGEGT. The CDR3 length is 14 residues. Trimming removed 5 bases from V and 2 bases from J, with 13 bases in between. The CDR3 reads CASSQGGRTYEQYF. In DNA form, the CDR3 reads TGTGCCAGCAGTCAGGGAGGTAGGACCTACGAGCAGTACTTC.

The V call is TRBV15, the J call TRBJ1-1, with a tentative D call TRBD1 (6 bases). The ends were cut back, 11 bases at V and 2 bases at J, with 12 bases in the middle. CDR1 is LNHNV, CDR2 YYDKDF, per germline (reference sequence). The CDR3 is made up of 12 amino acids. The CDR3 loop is CASSGVNTEAFF. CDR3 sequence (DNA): TGTGCCTCTTCAGGGGTAAACACTGAAGCTTTCTTT.

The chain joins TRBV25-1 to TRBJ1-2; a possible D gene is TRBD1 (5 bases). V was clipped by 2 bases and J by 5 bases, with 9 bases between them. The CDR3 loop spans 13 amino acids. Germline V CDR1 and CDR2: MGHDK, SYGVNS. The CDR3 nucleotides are TGTGCCAGCAGTGAAAACCGACAGTATGGCTACACCTTC. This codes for CASSENRQYGYTF.

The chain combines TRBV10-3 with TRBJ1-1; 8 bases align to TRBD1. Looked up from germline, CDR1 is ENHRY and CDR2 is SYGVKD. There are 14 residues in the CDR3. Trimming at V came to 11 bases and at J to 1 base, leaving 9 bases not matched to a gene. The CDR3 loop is CAAGQGDRNTEAFF. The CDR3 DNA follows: TGTGCCGCCGGACAGGGAGATAGGAACACTGAAGCTTTCTTT.

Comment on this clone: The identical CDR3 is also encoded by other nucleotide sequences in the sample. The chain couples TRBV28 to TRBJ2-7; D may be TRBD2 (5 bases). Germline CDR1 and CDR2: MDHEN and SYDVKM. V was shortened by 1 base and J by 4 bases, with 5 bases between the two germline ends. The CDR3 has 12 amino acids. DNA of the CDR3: TGTGCCAGCAGTTTATCGGGGTACGAGCAGTACTTC. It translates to CASSLSGYEQYF.